This T cell receptor beta chain came from a study of CD8+ T cells in alopecia areata. In the study overall: Percent of scalp involved defined treated patients' severity scores.

Per germline, CDR1 SGDLS and CDR2 YYNGEE. Losses at the gene ends were 3 bases for V and 7 bases for J; bases not matched to a gene: 13. The CDR3 covers 16 residues. Documented treatment: oral pan-JAK inhibitor, 5-10 mg twice daily. Reverse transcribed after extraction, RNA yielded cDNA as the sequencing template. Profiled with immunoSEQ multiplex PCR; TCRdb holds only in-frame clones, not every one. The table shows approximately 120,000 clones, with around 60% occurring only once. General study points: While patients received tofacitinib, many expanded lesional clones remained present in scalp and blood. Scalp clonality dropped significantly under tofacitinib, as did expanded CD8+ top-100 clones.

A word on this clone: No antigen is known for it.

V is TRBV9 and J is TRBJ2-7; TRBD2 matches at 10 bases. The TCR was taken from a human donor with alopecia areata. The sequencing here drew on CD4+ T cells sorted from blood, taken at week 4, from a patient treated with tofacitinib. The CDR3 protein is CASSAHSGTSAREQYF. CDR3 DNA: TGTGCCAGCAGCGCGCACTCCGGGACTAGCGCTCGGGAGCAGTACTTC.